The source of this T cell receptor beta chain is a study of regulatory T cells in long-lasting Graves disease. The time point denotes: persistent/refractory GD, antithyroid drugs over 5 years with positive TRAb. Extracted PBMC RNA gave rise to the TCR library. Criteria from the American Thyroid Association guidelines were applied to diagnose Graves' disease. Patients came from an endocrinology department in Xi'an, China. Construction of TCR beta libraries relied on iRepertoire HTBI primers and on Arm-PCR targeting CDR3 regions. TCRdb ran MiXCR on the multiplex PCR reads and lists one entry per CDR3 protein. The sample contains 350,000 to 500,000 distinct CDR3 sequences, over 20% of which appear only once. This clonotype was picked up a small number of times. The antigen remains undetermined. General observations from the study: Public clonotype sharing was higher in persistent than newly diagnosed patients.

Material: peripheral blood mononuclear cells (PBMCs), obtained when the disease was refractory, from a patient treated with antithyroid drugs. This clonotype was obtained from a female donor with Graves disease.

CDR3 region: CASSSGTSGQQETQYF. CDR3 DNA sequence: TGTGCCAGCAGCTCCGGGACTAGCGGACAGCAAGAGACCCAGTACTTC. The chain uses TRBV5-4 and TRBJ2-5; 11 positions match TRBD2. CDR1 and CDR2 from the germline V gene are SGHNT and YYREEE (reference sequence). Trimming took 3 bases from V and 2 from J; bases not matched to a gene: 6. The CDR3 extends over 16 amino acids.